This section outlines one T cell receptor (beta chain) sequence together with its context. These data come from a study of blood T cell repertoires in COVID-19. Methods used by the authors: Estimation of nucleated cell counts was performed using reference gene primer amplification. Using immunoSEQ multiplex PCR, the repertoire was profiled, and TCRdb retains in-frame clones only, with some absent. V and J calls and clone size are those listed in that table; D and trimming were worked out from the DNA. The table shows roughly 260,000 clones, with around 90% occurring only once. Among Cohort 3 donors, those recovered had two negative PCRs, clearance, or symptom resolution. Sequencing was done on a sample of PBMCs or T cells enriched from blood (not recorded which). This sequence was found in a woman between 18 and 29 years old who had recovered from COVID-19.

The CDR3 DNA reads as TGTGCCAGCAGTTTGGAGTACCAAGAGACCCAGTACTTC. This gives the protein CASSLEYQETQYF. The chain couples TRBV28 to TRBJ2-5, with unresolved D. This CDR3 region has 13 residues. Germline lookup yields CDR1 MDHEN and CDR2 SYDVKM. V was cut by 3 bases and J by 0 bases, with 5 bases left in between.